Included here is one T cell receptor (beta chain) sequence, with context. This sample is drawn from a study of blood T cell repertoires in COVID-19. Turning to the study itself: Samples came from the United States, Italy and Spain, spanning acute and convalescent COVID-19. PBMCs, B-cell-depleted T cells, or T cells provided the cDNA or gDNA that made up the material.

Deletions cut 6 bases from V and 3 bases from J, with 7 bases between. The CDR3 covers 12 residues. Original methodology: Nucleated cell counts were estimated from reference gene primer amplification. Sequencing was performed with immunoSEQ multiplex PCR; in TCRdb, only in-frame clones are kept and a portion is missing. For V, J and clone size, that table is used; D and trimming come from the DNA. The sample consists of about 96,000 clones, around three quarters of them appearing once. This receptor was obtained from a man aged 45-65 years who had recovered from COVID-19. Specimen: peripheral blood. The chain couples TRBV12-3 or TRBV12-4 to TRBJ2-3; D unclear. CDR3 residues: CASSQITDTQYF. The CDR3 DNA sequence: TGTGCCAGCAGCCAGATAACAGATACGCAGTATTTT.